This T cell receptor (beta chain) is from a study of technical replicates of blood from a handful of donors. Assay used: immunoSEQ multiplex PCR; TCRdb lists only in-frame clones, some missing. The data show under 65,000 clones, roughly 92% seen once. The germline gives CDR1 LNHDA, CDR2 SQIVND (reference sequence). This CDR3 comprises 15 residues. The junction had 2 bases not matched to a gene; V was cut back by 2 bases and J by 3 bases. The clonotype was recovered from a human donor in good health. Some clones in this sample may be carry-over from other donors' samples. This chain links TRBV19 with TRBJ2-4, with 9 bases identical to TRBD2. The sample taken for sequencing was PBMCs. The CDR3 protein is CASSILAGIKNIQYF. For the CDR3, the DNA is TGTGCCAGTAGTATACTAGCGGGAATCAAAAACATTCAGTACTTC.